A selection of T cell receptor beta chains follows, all from one sample in a study of T-cell memory formation after mild COVID-19. MiXCR was run by TCRdb on the 5' RACE reads, yielding one entry per CDR3 protein. Seen here are under 110,000 distinct CDR3 sequences, more than 15% observed once, and the top ten hold less than 35%. Sequencing was carried out using PBMCs or a T cell subset sorted from them (not recorded which). Receptors were obtained from an adult woman who had mild COVID-19 (a few samples of this study predate the infection). Cell type and time point are not known. Each CDR3 is given with its conserved first and last residue. D genes are given only for firm matches.

d_gene: -; v_gene: TRBV7-9; j_gene: TRBJ1-1; CDR3aa: CASKDGRYTEAFF
d_gene: -; v_gene: TRBV4-1; j_gene: TRBJ1-1; CDR3aa: CASSQEGAAGSEAFF
d_gene: TRBD1; v_gene: TRBV29-1; j_gene: TRBJ2-2; CDR3aa: CRPTGANTEELFF
d_gene: TRBD2; v_gene: TRBV9; j_gene: TRBJ2-3; CDR3aa: CASSLGVAGGIAQYF
d_gene: -; v_gene: TRBV12-3/TRBV12-4; j_gene: TRBJ2-2; CDR3aa: CASTSASRAGELFF
d_gene: -; v_gene: TRBV4-3; j_gene: TRBJ2-7; CDR3aa: CASSQDPLAASYEQYF
d_gene: -; v_gene: TRBV11-2; j_gene: TRBJ2-1; CDR3aa: CASSSTGGLEQFF
d_gene: TRBD1; v_gene: TRBV7-6; j_gene: TRBJ2-1; CDR3aa: CASSSQQGVHNEQFF
d_gene: -; v_gene: TRBV15; j_gene: TRBJ2-7; CDR3aa: CATSSILNSYEQYF
d_gene: -; v_gene: TRBV6-2/TRBV6-3; j_gene: TRBJ1-1; CDR3aa: CASSYLRERAFF
d_gene: TRBD1; v_gene: TRBV19; j_gene: TRBJ2-1; CDR3aa: CASSIGQGAYNEQFF
d_gene: -; v_gene: TRBV29-1; j_gene: TRBJ1-3; CDR3aa: CSVTPLGSGNTIYF
d_gene: TRBD1; v_gene: TRBV4-1; j_gene: TRBJ2-2; CDR3aa: CASSQNPGQLNTGELFF
d_gene: TRBD2; v_gene: TRBV7-9; j_gene: TRBJ2-1; CDR3aa: CASSLVAGIYNEQFF
d_gene: TRBD2; v_gene: TRBV7-2; j_gene: TRBJ2-1; CDR3aa: CASSPRYGTILEQFF
d_gene: -; v_gene: TRBV6-1; j_gene: TRBJ1-5; CDR3aa: CASSYPTGGQEPQHF
d_gene: -; v_gene: TRBV7-9; j_gene: TRBJ1-1; CDR3aa: CASTPPGDPEAFF
d_gene: -; v_gene: TRBV24-1; j_gene: TRBJ2-1; CDR3aa: CATGGARGDSYNEQFF
d_gene: -; v_gene: TRBV5-4; j_gene: TRBJ2-2; CDR3aa: CASKAVTNTGELFF
d_gene: -; v_gene: TRBV4-1; j_gene: TRBJ2-3; CDR3aa: CASSQRKDDSSPITDTQYF
d_gene: -; v_gene: TRBV9; j_gene: TRBJ1-2; CDR3aa: CASSVVGAWEGSSGYTF
d_gene: -; v_gene: TRBV14; j_gene: TRBJ2-7; CDR3aa: CASSQQTVTYEQYF
d_gene: TRBD1; v_gene: TRBV19; j_gene: TRBJ1-1; CDR3aa: CASSPWGQGHTEAFF
d_gene: -; v_gene: TRBV7-6; j_gene: TRBJ1-2; CDR3aa: CASSLSEFDYGYTF
d_gene: -; v_gene: TRBV24-1; j_gene: TRBJ2-1; CDR3aa: CATSDRRGEQFF
d_gene: -; v_gene: TRBV20-1; j_gene: TRBJ2-3; CDR3aa: CSARVDRGRFTDTQYF
d_gene: -; v_gene: TRBV5-5; j_gene: TRBJ1-1; CDR3aa: CASSLATGNTEAFF
d_gene: -; v_gene: TRBV6-5; j_gene: TRBJ1-1; CDR3aa: CASSRLYSDTEAFF
d_gene: TRBD2; v_gene: TRBV14; j_gene: TRBJ2-5; CDR3aa: CASSSRLAGVQETQYF
d_gene: TRBD1; v_gene: TRBV4-3; j_gene: TRBJ2-7; CDR3aa: CASSQDRGGGYEQYF
d_gene: -; v_gene: TRBV5-1; j_gene: TRBJ2-7; CDR3aa: CASSGRTDSPYEQYF
d_gene: TRBD1; v_gene: TRBV7-9; j_gene: TRBJ1-1; CDR3aa: CASTLPGQGNTEAFF
d_gene: TRBD2; v_gene: TRBV4-1; j_gene: TRBJ2-2; CDR3aa: CASSQGLAGGSNFNTGELFF
d_gene: -; v_gene: TRBV5-5; j_gene: TRBJ1-5; CDR3aa: CASSFLGDDSNQPQHF
d_gene: TRBD2; v_gene: TRBV11-2; j_gene: TRBJ2-7; CDR3aa: CASSQHGGGYEQYF
d_gene: TRBD2; v_gene: TRBV4-3; j_gene: TRBJ2-2; CDR3aa: CASSQDRWAGGVSGELFF
d_gene: -; v_gene: TRBV12-3/TRBV12-4; j_gene: TRBJ1-5; CDR3aa: CASRTDGPNQPQHF
d_gene: TRBD1; v_gene: TRBV12-3/TRBV12-4; j_gene: TRBJ2-5; CDR3aa: CASSFFDRGETQYF
d_gene: TRBD1; v_gene: TRBV19; j_gene: TRBJ1-1; CDR3aa: CASRPQGETNTEAFF
d_gene: -; v_gene: TRBV3-1; j_gene: TRBJ1-1; CDR3aa: CATRGLFGRNTEAFF
d_gene: -; v_gene: TRBV13; j_gene: TRBJ2-1; CDR3aa: CASSLEVDNEQFF
d_gene: -; v_gene: TRBV15; j_gene: TRBJ2-2; CDR3aa: CATSIGRWANTGELFF
d_gene: TRBD1; v_gene: TRBV30; j_gene: TRBJ2-6; CDR3aa: CAWGQGVGANVLTF
d_gene: TRBD2; v_gene: TRBV9; j_gene: TRBJ2-1; CDR3aa: CASSPLAAYNEQFF
d_gene: TRBD2; v_gene: TRBV9; j_gene: TRBJ2-1; CDR3aa: CASSHTEREGVWETYNEQFF
d_gene: TRBD2; v_gene: TRBV29-1; j_gene: TRBJ2-3; CDR3aa: CSVEKPLAGDADTQYF
d_gene: TRBD2; v_gene: TRBV4-1; j_gene: TRBJ2-7; CDR3aa: CASSHPGLAGGPLSYEQYF
d_gene: -; v_gene: TRBV4-1; j_gene: TRBJ2-7; CDR3aa: CASSGGHAGSYEQYF
d_gene: TRBD2; v_gene: TRBV4-3; j_gene: TRBJ2-3; CDR3aa: CASSLRGAGGPTDTQYF
d_gene: -; v_gene: TRBV29-1; j_gene: TRBJ2-7; CDR3aa: CSAAQSGSYEQYF
d_gene: -; v_gene: TRBV7-9; j_gene: TRBJ2-5; CDR3aa: CASAGAPLRETQYF
d_gene: -; v_gene: TRBV6-5; j_gene: TRBJ1-1; CDR3aa: CASSYPGSEAFF
d_gene: -; v_gene: TRBV27; j_gene: TRBJ2-7; CDR3aa: CASSLSLNSYEQYF
d_gene: -; v_gene: TRBV27; j_gene: TRBJ2-1; CDR3aa: CASRSLGGPSSYNEQFF
d_gene: TRBD1; v_gene: TRBV4-1; j_gene: TRBJ2-3; CDR3aa: CASSQTDRARTQYF
d_gene: -; v_gene: TRBV7-4; j_gene: TRBJ1-5; CDR3aa: CASSLVVRESNQPQHF
d_gene: -; v_gene: TRBV7-2; j_gene: TRBJ2-7; CDR3aa: CASSRTQGGRSSYEQYF